These 14 T cell receptor beta chains were all obtained from the same sample, sequenced in a study of radiotherapy plus CTLA-4 blockade in lung cancer. Sequencing was performed with immunoSEQ multiplex PCR; in TCRdb, only in-frame clones are kept and a portion is missing. The table lists 24,000 or so clones, approximately 70% of them singletons. This material consisted of peripheral blood, taken from a patient treated with radiotherapy plus ipilimumab. The receptors shown here come from a human donor with non-small cell lung cancer who had stable disease on radiotherapy plus ipilimumab.

The rearrangement links TRBV7-9 to TRBJ2-1, with TRBD2 identical over 12 bases. This CDR3 is 16 amino acids long. Germline V gene data show CDR1 as SEHNR and CDR2 as FQNEAQ (reference sequence). The trim removed 4 bases at V and 5 bases at J, leaving 6 bases unmatched. The CDR3 DNA reads TGTGCCAGCAGCTGGGTCAGGACTAGCGGGAACAATGAGCAGTTCTTC. Residues: CASSWVRTSGNNEQFF.

With regard to this clone: One end of the junction fails to match germline, which may point to a read error. The chain has TRBV7-7 and TRBJ2-5; possibly TRBD2 for D (5 bases). The CDR3 length is 14 residues. Germline V CDR1 and CDR2: SSHAT, FNYEAQ (reference sequence). The CDR3 region is CASSLGGRQETQYF. DNA for the CDR3: TGTGCTAGCAGCTTAGGAGGACGGCAAGAGACCCAGTACTTC.

Comments on this clone: Other DNA sequences in the same sample also yield this CDR3. The chain couples TRBV5-1 to TRBJ2-1, with 7 bases aligning to TRBD1. The CDR3 is made up of 15 amino acids. V lost 4 bases and J lost 2; bases outside the gene matches: 6. Germline CDR1 SGHRS, CDR2 YFSETQ. CDR3 residues: CASSLGGQAYNEQFF. CDR3 DNA: TGCGCCAGCAGCCTGGGTGGACAGGCCTACAATGAGCAGTTCTTC.

This clone has a single count. The gene calls are TRBV20-1 and TRBJ2-7; 7 bases are shared with TRBD2. Germline values: CDR1 DFQATT, CDR2 SNEGSKA (reference sequence). This CDR3 contains 11 residues. V lost 6 bases and J lost 4; bases outside the gene matches: 3. The CDR3 here is CSAGTTYEQYF. CDR3 DNA sequence: TGCAGTGCCGGGACTACTTACGAGCAGTACTTC.

This chain joins TRBV7-9 and TRBJ1-1; D ambiguous. The CDR3 loop spans 13 amino acids. CDR1 is SEHNR, CDR2 FQNEAQ, per germline (reference sequence). Trimming cost V 5 bases and J 1 base, with 8 bases left between them. CDR3 in amino acids: CASSLKENTEAFF. The CDR3 DNA is TGTGCCAGCAGCCTAAAGGAGAACACTGAAGCTTTCTTT.

The chain has TRBV5-1 and TRBJ2-7; D call uncertain. The CDR3 extends over 14 amino acids. V was pared by 1 base and J by 2 bases, with 10 bases between. The germline gives CDR1 SGHRS, CDR2 YFSETQ. The CDR3 DNA reads TGCGCCAGCAGCTTGACCCAAAACACCTACGAGCAGTACTTC. This codes for CASSLTQNTYEQYF.

The V call is TRBV29-1, the J call TRBJ2-5; the D is unclear. The length of the CDR3 is 12 residues. The germline CDR1 and CDR2 sequences are SQVTM and ANQGSEA. Trimming removed 5 bases from V and 5 bases from J, with 12 bases in between. The CDR3 loop reads CSVRTPAETQYF. For the CDR3, the DNA is TGCAGCGTTCGTACTCCCGCCGAGACCCAGTACTTC.

The chain recombines TRBV5-8 with TRBJ2-6, with 11 bases that match TRBD1. The CDR3 runs 18 residues. J lost 3 bases, V lost 4 bases, and 9 bases had no gene match. Germline V CDR1 and CDR2: SGHTS, YDEGEE. CDR3 sequence: CASSTRTGGVVGANVLTF. The DNA for the CDR3 is TGTGCCAGCAGCACCCGGACAGGGGGCGTTGTTGGGGCCAACGTCCTGACTTTC.

V is TRBV10-3 and J is TRBJ2-7; D might be TRBD1 or TRBD2, each matching 5 bases. The CDR3 is 15 amino acids. Germline V lookup: CDR1 ENHRY, CDR2 SYGVKD. Deletions cut 6 bases from V and 3 bases from J, with 18 bases between. In DNA, the CDR3 is TGTGCCATCAGATGGGGGACCAGACCCCACTACGAGCAGTACTTC. Protein product: CAIRWGTRPHYEQYF.

This clone was found once. The chain joins TRBV2 to TRBJ2-7; D unclear. Trimming pared 1 base from V and 0 bases from J, leaving 13 bases between. Germline V CDR1 and CDR2: SNHLY, FYNNEI. This CDR3 has 16 residues. The CDR3 is CASSEGWPPTSYEQYF. CDR3 bases: TGTGCCAGCAGTGAAGGTTGGCCCCCAACCTCCTACGAGCAGTACTTC.

The gene calls are TRBV4-1 and TRBJ1-1; perhaps TRBD1 as D (6 bases). Trimming stripped 4 bases from V and 3 bases from J, with 15 bases between. The CDR3 has 15 residues. CDR1 and CDR2 from the germline V gene are MGHRA and YSYEKL. The CDR3 sequence: CASSLLAGVYTEAFF. The CDR3 DNA reads TGCGCCAGCAGCCTCCTGGCAGGGGTGTACACTGAAGCTTTCTTT.

The chain has TRBV10-1 and TRBJ1-3; D unresolved. V gave up 2 bases and J gave up 2 bases, with 4 bases separating them. The CDR3 covers 13 residues. The germline CDR1 and CDR2 sequences are WNHNN and SYGVQD (reference sequence). The CDR3 DNA reads TGCGCCAGCAGTGAGGCCACTGGAAACACCATATATTTT. Translated: CASSEATGNTIYF.

The chain joins TRBV7-3 to TRBJ2-2; unclear D gene. Germline V gives CDR1 SGHTA, CDR2 FQGTGA. The CDR3 spans 18 residues. V lost 2 bases and J 1 base, leaving 17 bases between the germline ends. CDR3 nucleotide sequence: TGTGCCAGCAGCTTATCAAGGGAACGGGTATTGAACACCGGGGAGCTGTTTTTT. It is translated as CASSLSRERVLNTGELFF.

The chain employs TRBV18 and TRBJ2-7; 13 nucleotides align to TRBD2. This CDR3 is built from 16 residues. The trim removed 6 bases at V and 2 bases at J, leaving 7 bases unmatched. Germline CDR1 and CDR2: KGHSH and LQKENI. CDR3 DNA: TGTGCCAGCTCGAGGACTAGCGGGAGATCCCCCTACGAGCAGTACTTC. It is translated as CASSRTSGRSPYEQYF.